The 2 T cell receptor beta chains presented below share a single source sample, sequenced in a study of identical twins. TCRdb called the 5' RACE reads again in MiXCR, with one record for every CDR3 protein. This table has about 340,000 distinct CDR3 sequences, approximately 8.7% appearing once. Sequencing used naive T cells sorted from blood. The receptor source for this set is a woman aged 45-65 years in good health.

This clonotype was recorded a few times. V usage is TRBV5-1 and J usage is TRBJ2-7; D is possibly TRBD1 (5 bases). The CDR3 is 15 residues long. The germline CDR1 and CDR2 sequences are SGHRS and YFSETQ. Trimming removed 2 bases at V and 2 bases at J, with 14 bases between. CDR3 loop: CASSLIPGYAYEQYV. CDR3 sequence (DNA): TGCGCCAGCAGCTTAATTCCAGGGTACGCCTACGAGCAGTACGTC.

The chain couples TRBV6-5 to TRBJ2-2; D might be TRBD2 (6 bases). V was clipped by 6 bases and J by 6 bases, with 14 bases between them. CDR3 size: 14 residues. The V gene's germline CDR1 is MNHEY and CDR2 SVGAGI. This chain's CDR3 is CASRGDWGAGELFF. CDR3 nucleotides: TGTGCCAGCAGGGGGGACTGGGGGGCCGGGGAGCTGTTTTTT.